A single sample gave rise to the 30 T cell receptor beta chains below, sequenced in a study of blood T cells in healthy people across ages. Through a sample-barcoded 5' primer and a J-beta primer mix, a second PCR was run for roughly 7 to 11 cycles. TCRdb reprocessed the 5' RACE reads with MiXCR, giving one entry per CDR3 protein. The sample holds approximately 800,000 distinct CDR3 sequences, 58% seen once. The sequencing sample was made of blood. Source of these receptors: a man between 25 and 39 years old in good health.

This clonotype was seen a few times. The chain has TRBV29-1 and TRBJ2-5; a possible D gene is TRBD2 (6 bases). V lost 6 bases and J 5 bases, leaving 13 bases between the germline ends. The germline CDR1 and CDR2 sequences are SQVTM and ANQGSEA. There are 12 residues in the CDR3. DNA for the CDR3: TGCAGCGTAAGACTAGTAGGGGAGACCCAGTACTTC. As protein: CSVRLVGETQYF.

This rearrangement joins TRBV28 to TRBJ2-7; TRBD1 matches at 8 bases. V was clipped by 7 bases and J by 4 bases; unmatched bases: 9. CDR3 length: 14 residues. The germline V gene has CDR1 MDHEN and CDR2 SYDVKM. CDR3 sequence: CASTLTGQGYEQYF. In nucleotides, the CDR3 is TGTGCCAGCACCCTCACAGGACAGGGTTACGAGCAGTACTTC. The entire variable domain, with the rest obtained from reference TRBV28 and TRBJ2-7, is as follows: DVKVTQSSRYLVKRTGEKVFLECVQDMDHENMFWYRQDPGLGLRLIYFSYDVKMKEKGDIPEGYSVSREKKERFSLILESASTNQTSMYLCASTLTGQGYEQYFGPGTRLTVT.

This clonotype was seen only a few times. The V gene is TRBV10-3, the J gene TRBJ1-2; 7 bases align to TRBD1. The germline V gene has CDR1 ENHRY and CDR2 SYGVKD. CDR3 length equals 13 residues. V shed 2 bases, J shed 5 bases, and the junction held 2 bases outside the gene matches. The chain's CDR3 is CAISEDREYGYTF. CDR3 coding DNA: TGTGCCATCAGTGAGGACAGGGAATATGGCTACACCTTC.

The chain carries TRBV5-1 and TRBJ1-2; D uncertain. Germline V lookup: CDR1 SGHRS, CDR2 YFSETQ. The CDR3 totals 14 residues. V lost 2 bases and J lost 4, with 12 bases in between. CDR3 sequence reads: CASSLAGNTYGYTF. The CDR3 region has the DNA TGCGCCAGCAGCTTAGCGGGCAACACCTATGGCTACACCTTC.

This clonotype appeared once. This may be a read error: a much more frequent sequence differs by one nucleotide. V usage is TRBV4-3 and J usage is TRBJ1-4; a weak D match, TRBD1 (5 bases). This CDR3 has 17 amino acids. The germline V gene has CDR1 LGHNA and CDR2 YSLEER. V lost 0 bases to trimming and J lost 3 bases, with 14 bases between them. The CDR3 region is CASSQDWDPSANEKLFF. CDR3 nucleotides: TGCGCCAGCAGCCAAGACTGGGACCCGTCCGCTAATGAAAAACTGTTTTTT.

The sample holds many counts of this clonotype. The gene calls are TRBV27 and TRBJ2-7; 9 bases match TRBD2. The CDR3 has 16 amino acids. Losses at the gene ends were 7 bases for V and 8 bases for J; bases not matched to a gene: 18. Germline V gives CDR1 MNHEY, CDR2 SMNVEV (reference sequence). CDR3 in amino acids: CASILTGASGTLQQYF. CDR3 nucleotide sequence: TGTGCCAGCATCTTAACGGGGGCTAGCGGGACCCTCCAGCAGTACTTC.

The V gene is TRBV11-2, the J gene TRBJ1-2; no reliable D call. Looked up from germline, CDR1 is SGHAT and CDR2 is FQNNGV. The V end lost 5 bases, the J end lost 5 bases, and 15 bases lay between the germline ends. The CDR3 length is 14 residues. CDR3 in DNA: TGTGCCAGCAGCCAACAGTCGTATGGATATGGCTACACCTTC. Translated: CASSQQSYGYGYTF.

The chain recombines TRBV9 with TRBJ1-2, with TRBD1 identical over 7 bases. The CDR3 sequence is 16 residues long. With 4 bases clipped from V and 6 bases from J, the junction kept 15 bases outside the gene matches. CDR1 and CDR2 (germline): SGDLS, YYNGEE. The CDR3 DNA sequence: TGTGCCAGCAGCCCCTACTCCGGGACAGCCGGGGATGGCTACACCTTC. This encodes CASSPYSGTAGDGYTF.

This clonotype occurred once. This chain uses TRBV6-2 or TRBV6-3 with TRBJ2-1; 10 bases map to TRBD1. The germline V gene encodes CDR1 MNHEY and CDR2 SVGEGT. The V segment lost 0 bases and the J segment 10 bases; nucleotides outside the gene matches: 9. The CDR3 runs to 16 residues. The CDR3 loop reads CASSYSPGQGTHEQFF. The CDR3 DNA is TGTGCCAGCAGTTACTCTCCGGGACAGGGGACCCACGAGCAGTTCTTC.

The rearrangement uses TRBV24-1 and TRBJ2-3; D uncertain. V lost 1 base and J lost 2, with 12 bases in between. The germline V gene has CDR1 KGHDR and CDR2 SFDVKD. The length of the CDR3 is 16 residues. The CDR3 DNA is TGTGCCACCAGTGATTTCGTGACCGGTAACACAGATACGCAGTATTTT. Its translation is CATSDFVTGNTDTQYF.

The CDR3 protein is CASSIPVDRVSSPLHF. The DNA for the CDR3 is TGTGCCAGCAGCATACCGGTGGACAGGGTTTCCTCACCCCTCCACTTT. The chain uses TRBV5-6 and TRBJ1-6; TRBD1 aligns across 8 bases. V shed 4 bases and J 10 bases; nucleotides not matched to a gene: 13. The CDR3 is 16 amino acids. Germline CDR1 is SGHDT and CDR2 is YYEEEE.

The chain combines TRBV2 with TRBJ2-5; D unclear. V was trimmed by 6 bases and J by 1 base, leaving 9 bases between them. This CDR3 is built from 13 residues. CDR1 SNHLY and CDR2 FYNNEI come from the germline V gene. CDR3 coding DNA: TGTGCCAGCAGAAATACAGTCCAAGAGACCCAGTACTTC. Translation: CASRNTVQETQYF.

The V and J genes are TRBV9 and TRBJ2-3; D remains ambiguous. V dropped 3 bases and J dropped 2 bases, with 13 bases sitting between them. Germline CDR1 is SGDLS and CDR2 is YYNGEE. The CDR3 is 15 residues long. CDR3 sequence: CASSANWVSTDTQYF. In DNA, the CDR3 is TGTGCCAGCAGCGCCAATTGGGTTTCCACAGATACGCAGTATTTT.

For this clonotype: This may come from a read error, since a much larger clone is one base off. V gene TRBV20-1 combines with J gene TRBJ2-5; no firm D call. Between the trimmed V and J ends, which lost 3 bases and 11 bases, there was a span of 13 bases. Germline loops: CDR1 DFQATT, CDR2 SNEGSKA (reference sequence). This CDR3 has 11 residues. The CDR3 sequence is CSASVRGEQYF. CDR3 nucleotide sequence: TGCAGTGCTAGCGTTAGAGGTGAGCAGTACTTC.

The V and J genes are TRBV2 and TRBJ1-2; maybe TRBD1 (5 bases). Trimming pared 10 bases from V and 7 bases from J, leaving 19 bases between. The V gene's germline CDR1 is SNHLY and CDR2 FYNNEI. The CDR3 sequence is 13 residues long. CDR3 nucleotide sequence: TGTGCCAACCTACCCGGGACTTTGGGTGGCTACACCTTC. Amino acid sequence: CANLPGTLGGYTF.

The V gene is TRBV6-2 or TRBV6-3, the J gene TRBJ1-2; 7 positions match TRBD1. The junction had 12 bases not matched to a gene; V was cut back by 2 bases and J by 6 bases. Germline loops: CDR1 MNHEY, CDR2 SVGEGT. CDR3 length equals 16 residues. The CDR3 reads CASSYPSDRALDGYTF. DNA of the CDR3: TGTGCCAGCAGTTACCCCTCTGACAGGGCGCTTGATGGCTACACCTTC.

The CDR3 protein is CASSVDLAREQYF. CDR3 DNA sequence: TGTGCCAGCAGCGTAGACCTAGCTCGTGAGCAGTACTTC. The chain uses TRBV9 and TRBJ2-4, with a possible D match to TRBD2 (5 bases). V gave up 0 bases and J gave up 13 bases, with 14 bases separating them. Germline CDR1 is SGDLS and CDR2 is YYNGEE. CDR3 length: 13 residues.

This chain uses TRBV7-2 with TRBJ1-1; 8 nucleotides agree with TRBD1. Germline V lookup: CDR1 SGHTA, CDR2 FQGNSA. The V gene end was trimmed by 5 bases and the J gene end by 9 bases; junction bases not matched to a gene: 5. CDR3 size: 12 residues. The CDR3 here is CASSPPGGQAFF. In DNA, the CDR3 is TGTGCCAGCAGCCCTCCAGGGGGCCAAGCTTTCTTT. Supplemented by reference TRBV7-2 and TRBJ1-1, the full variable domain reads GAGVSQSPSNKVTEKGKDVELRCDPISGHTALYWYRQSLGQGLEFLIYFQGNSAPDKSGLPSDRFSAERTGGSVSTLTIQRTQQEDSAVYLCASSPPGGQAFFGQGTRLTVV.

V is TRBV6-5 and J is TRBJ1-2; 10 bases fit TRBD1. CDR3 length equals 22 residues. The ends lost 2 bases at V and 4 bases at J; junction bases unmatched: 25. CDR1 and CDR2 (germline): MNHEY, SVGAGI. CDR3 sequence reads: CASSYPGRRSRDRGAGLYGYTF. In nucleotides, the CDR3 is TGTGCCAGCAGTTACCCAGGTCGAAGGAGCCGGGACAGGGGCGCCGGTCTCTATGGCTACACCTTC.

The rearrangement links TRBV2 to TRBJ1-4; D perhaps matches TRBD1 (6 bases). Germline V gene data show CDR1 as SNHLY and CDR2 as FYNNEI. The V gene lost 4 bases and the J gene lost 5 bases, with 14 bases spanning the gap. This CDR3 spans 15 amino acids. This chain's CDR3 is CASSGQTGPNEKLFF. The CDR3 region has the DNA TGTGCCAGCAGTGGTCAGACAGGCCCGAATGAAAAACTGTTTTTT.

Details on this clonotype: The junction departs from the called germline gene at one end, perhaps through a read error. The chain uses TRBV11-2 and TRBJ2-5, with D maybe TRBD2 (6 bases). The last part of the DNA fits TRBJ2-7 better; the J call may be wrong. The germline V gene encodes CDR1 SGHAT and CDR2 FQNNGV. The CDR3 totals 12 residues. CDR3 sequence reads: CASNLADYEQYF. The DNA of the CDR3 is TGTGCCAGCAACTTAGCGGACTACGAGCAGTACTTC.

V usage is TRBV28 and J usage is TRBJ2-7; D unclear. Germline V CDR1 and CDR2: MDHEN, SYDVKM. The CDR3 consists of 14 residues. Trimming removed 5 bases from V and 4 bases from J, with 15 bases in between. Here the CDR3 DNA reads TGTGCCAGCAGTCCCAACCCGGTAGGATACGAGCAGTACTTC. This encodes CASSPNPVGYEQYF. The full variable domain, in which reference TRBV28 and TRBJ2-7 provide the parts outside the CDR3, is DVKVTQSSRYLVKRTGEKVFLECVQDMDHENMFWYRQDPGLGLRLIYFSYDVKMKEKGDIPEGYSVSREKKERFSLILESASTNQTSMYLCASSPNPVGYEQYFGPGTRLTVT.

This clonotype was seen a few times. CDR3 sequence (DNA): TGCAGCGCTCCGGGCTCAACCCCTGAAGCTTTCTTT. It encodes CSAPGSTPEAFF. V usage is TRBV29-1 and J usage is TRBJ1-1; D is unresolved. Looked up from germline, CDR1 is SQVTM and CDR2 is ANQGSEA. The V end lost 7 bases, the J end lost 6 bases, and 15 bases lay between the germline ends. The CDR3 length is 12 residues.

The rearrangement links TRBV9 to TRBJ1-6; no definite D call. CDR3 size: 16 residues. Germline CDR1 and CDR2: SGDLS and YYNGEE. Trimming took 3 bases from V and 4 from J, leaving 14 bases between them. The CDR3 nucleotides read TGTGCCAGCAGCGAGGTTGTCGCACCATATAATTCACCCCTCCACTTT. Its protein is CASSEVVAPYNSPLHF.

The chain is built from TRBV7-2 and TRBJ2-4; the D gene is possibly TRBD2 (6 bases). The tail of the sequence fits TRBJ2-5 better, so the J call may be wrong. CDR3 length: 12 amino acids. CDR1 and CDR2 (germline): SGHTA, FQGNSA. CDR3 protein: CATRSGRGTQYF. The CDR3 DNA is TGTGCCACAAGGAGCGGGCGAGGGACCCAGTACTTC.

This clonotype was picked up one time. The chain employs TRBV3-1 and TRBJ2-5; D is possibly TRBD2 (6 bases). The V end was cut by 1 base, the J end by 11 bases, with 14 bases between. The germline V gene has CDR1 LGHDT and CDR2 YNNKEL (reference sequence). The CDR3 runs 13 residues. Here the CDR3 reads CASSQVWRDPQYF. The CDR3, as DNA: TGTGCCAGCAGCCAAGTTTGGCGGGACCCACAGTACTTC.

The chain employs TRBV6-6 and TRBJ2-1, with 9 bases lining up with TRBD2. The better agreement between TRBJ2-7 and the DNA end casts doubt on the J call. Germline values: CDR1 MNHNY, CDR2 SVGAGI (reference sequence). The CDR3 contains 14 residues. Here the CDR3 DNA reads TGTGCCAGCAGTTCCCGGCGGGAGGGTTACGAGCAGTACTTC. Translating it yields CASSSRREGYEQYF.

The rearrangement links TRBV11-3 to TRBJ2-2, with D possibly being TRBD1 (6 bases). Trimming took 5 bases from V and 0 from J, leaving 10 bases between them. The length of the CDR3 is 15 residues. Germline V gives CDR1 SGHNT, CDR2 YENEEA. The CDR3 DNA reads as TGTGCCAGCAGCCTGAAGGGGGCGAACACCGGGGAGCTGTTTTTT. Its protein product is CASSLKGANTGELFF.

The chain is built from TRBV7-9 and TRBJ2-5; 7 positions match TRBD1. This CDR3 contains 15 residues. The V gene's germline CDR1 is SEHNR and CDR2 FQNEAQ (reference sequence). V lost 5 bases, J lost 5 bases, and 11 bases stayed unmatched. The CDR3, as DNA: TGTGCCAGCAGCGTGAGACAGGGATGGGAGGAGACCCAGTACTTC. It encodes CASSVRQGWEETQYF.

This clonotype was seen only a few times. The chain uses TRBV6-5 and TRBJ2-1, with D tentatively TRBD1 (6 bases). CDR1 is MNHEY and CDR2 is SVGAGI in the germline V gene. V was pared by 7 bases and J by 8 bases, with 21 bases between. The CDR3 has 15 amino acids. The CDR3 bases are TGTGCCAGCACGTCCGGTGGCAGGGGATGGGATGAGCAGTTCTTC. This sequence encodes CASTSGGRGWDEQFF.